One and the same sample provided the 9 T cell receptor beta chains below, sequenced in a study of blood T cell repertoires in COVID-19. Assay used: immunoSEQ multiplex PCR; TCRdb lists only in-frame clones, some missing. Here the sample spans about 300,000 clones, roughly 90% being singletons. The sequencing input was peripheral blood. Receptor source: a young man who had recovered from COVID-19.

The chain has TRBV6-4 and TRBJ1-5; D may be TRBD1 (5 bases). The V gene's germline CDR1 is MRHNA and CDR2 SNTAGT. The V gene lost 4 bases and the J gene lost 6 bases, with 16 bases spanning the gap. There are 15 residues in the CDR3. The CDR3 sequence is CASSAVAGLGQPQHF. The CDR3 nucleotides read TGTGCCAGCAGTGCGGTTGCAGGGTTGGGTCAGCCCCAGCATTTT.

V and J are TRBV18 and TRBJ1-4; no firm D call. Germline V gene data show CDR1 as KGHSH and CDR2 as LQKENI. This CDR3 has 14 residues. Trimming removed 5 bases at V and 4 bases at J, with 11 bases between. This chain's CDR3 is CASSEQSLNEKLFF. The CDR3, as DNA: TGTGCCAGCTCAGAACAGTCCCTTAATGAAAAACTGTTTTTT.

This sequence joins TRBV14 and TRBJ1-2; no clear D gene. Looked up from germline, CDR1 is SGHDN and CDR2 is FVKESK. Trimming stripped 0 bases from V and 8 bases from J, with 13 bases between. The CDR3 length is 14 residues. CDR3 region: CASSQDWNTGGYTF. CDR3 DNA: TGTGCCAGCAGCCAAGATTGGAATACGGGGGGCTACACCTTC.

The V and J genes are TRBV2 and TRBJ2-1; the D gene is possibly TRBD2 (6 bases). Trimming shortened V by 4 bases and J by 2 bases, and 12 bases separated the two germline ends. The CDR3 has 15 residues. Germline V CDR1 and CDR2: SNHLY, FYNNEI. CDR3 residues: CASSVVGLPYNEQFF. CDR3 coding DNA: TGTGCCAGCAGTGTAGTAGGACTACCCTACAATGAGCAGTTCTTC.

About this clone itself: Other DNA sequences in the sample encode the same CDR3. The chain carries TRBV5-1 and TRBJ1-4; no firm D call. The CDR3 sequence is 16 residues long. Between the trimmed V and J ends, which lost 0 bases and 4 bases, there was a span of 13 bases. Per the germline V gene, CDR1 is SGHRS and CDR2 is YFSETQ. DNA for the CDR3: TGCGCCAGCAGCTTGGCCCCCAGGCAGAGTAATGAAAAACTGTTTTTT. It translates to CASSLAPRQSNEKLFF.

This chain joins TRBV18 and TRBJ2-2; the match to TRBD1 covers 7 bases. Germline V lookup: CDR1 KGHSH, CDR2 LQKENI. The CDR3 contains 16 residues. V shed 2 bases and J 0 bases; nucleotides not matched to a gene: 3. DNA for the CDR3: TGTGCCAGCTCACCAAACAGGGGTCCGAACACCGGGGAGCTGTTTTTT. Amino acid sequence: CASSPNRGPNTGELFF. The complete variable domain, with remaining parts taken from reference TRBV18 and TRBJ2-2, reads NAGVMQNPRHLVRRRGQEARLRCSPMKGHSHVYWYRQLPEEGLKFMVYLQKENIIDESGMPKERFSAEFPKEGPSILRIQQVVRGDSAAYFCASSPNRGPNTGELFFGEGSRLTVL.

V gene TRBV25-1 combines with J gene TRBJ1-5; TRBD1 might be the D (5 bases). Germline V lookup: CDR1 MGHDK, CDR2 SYGVNS. V was shortened by 5 bases and J by 0 bases, with 8 bases between the two germline ends. CDR3 length equals 14 residues. The CDR3 is CASSTTGSNQPQHF. CDR3 bases: TGTGCCAGCAGTACTACAGGTAGCAATCAGCCCCAGCATTTT.

The rearrangement joins TRBV18 to TRBJ1-6, with D possibly matching TRBD1 (5 bases). The CDR3 has 14 amino acids. Trimming removed 5 bases at V and 4 bases at J, with 9 bases between. Looked up from germline, CDR1 is KGHSH and CDR2 is LQKENI. CDR3 sequence: CASSLGAYNSPLHF. The CDR3 DNA reads TGTGCCAGCTCATTAGGGGCTTATAATTCACCCCTCCACTTT.

The chain employs TRBV19 and TRBJ2-3; a possible D gene is TRBD1 (6 bases). CDR3 size: 14 residues. With 6 bases removed from V and 0 bases from J, the gap between germline ends came to 10 bases. Germline values: CDR1 LNHDA, CDR2 SQIVND (reference sequence). CDR3 sequence (DNA): TGTGCCAGTAGCGGGGACATAAGCACAGATACGCAGTATTTT. Its protein is CASSGDISTDTQYF.